Listed below are T cell receptor beta chains from one sample, sequenced in a study of shared T cell receptors in the human thymus. Some clones are missing from TCRdb's copy, which holds only in-frame ones; the method was immunoSEQ multiplex PCR. The sample has about 660,000 clones; about 90% are singletons. The same data also went into a second study, on human thymus T cells.

Source material: thymocytes. These receptor sequences come from a boy less than two years old with a congenital heart defect. The CDR3 runs from the conserved cysteine through the conserved F or W. The D gene is left open where the match is weak. The size of a clone is reported for some rows only, either as once, few or many, or as a class for expanded clones.

D | size | J | V | CDR3 | DNA
TRBD2 | - | TRBJ2-1 | TRBV29-1 | CSVLAGGPNEQFF | TGCAGCGTTCTAGCGGGAGGGCCCAATGAGCAGTTCTTC
TRBD1 | once | TRBJ1-1 | TRBV6-4 | CASPDRVEAFF | TGTGCCAGCCCGGACAGGGTTGAAGCTTTCTTT
TRBD2 | - | TRBJ2-1 | TRBV7-2 | CASSLGSGGTHGSYNEQFF | TGTGCCAGCAGCTTAGGAAGCGGGGGGACCCACGGCTCCTACAATGAGCAGTTCTTC
- | - | TRBJ2-3 | TRBV5-4 | CASSLRLDPSTDTQYF | TGTGCCAGCAGCTTGAGACTAGACCCTAGCACAGATACGCAGTATTTT
TRBD2 | - | TRBJ2-5 | TRBV5-6 | CASSSQRGLSQETQYF | TGTGCCAGCAGCTCCCAGCGGGGGCTGTCTCAAGAGACCCAGTACTTC
- | - | TRBJ1-2 | TRBV11-2 | CASSLVLGVDYGYTF | TGTGCCAGCAGCTTAGTTTTGGGCGTCGACTATGGCTACACCTTC
- | - | TRBJ1-1 | TRBV30 | CASPAGDTEAFF | TGTGCCTCACCGGCCGGGGACACTGAAGCTTTCTTT
TRBD2 | - | TRBJ2-1 | TRBV5-6 | CASSLGTSGRIYNEQFF | TGTGCCAGCAGCTTGGGGACTAGCGGGAGGATATACAATGAGCAGTTCTTC
- | - | TRBJ1-4 | TRBV19 | CASRGLPNEKLFF | TGTGCCAGTAGGGGACTGCCTAATGAAAAACTGTTTTTT
- | - | TRBJ1-2 | TRBV5-5 | CASSFGGNYGYTF | TGTGCCAGCAGCTTTGGGGGCAACTATGGCTACACCTTC
- | - | TRBJ2-7 | TRBV6-5 | CASRPRGAYEQYF | TGTGCCAGCAGACCCAGGGGAGCCTACGAGCAGTACTTC
TRBD1 | once | TRBJ1-1 | TRBV7-9 | CASSSGTGQEAFF | TGTGCCAGCAGCTCAGGGACAGGGCAAGAAGCTTTCTTT
- | - | TRBJ1-5 | TRBV19 | CASSLINRAPDTQPQHF | TGTGCCAGTAGTCTAATTAACAGGGCCCCGGATACTCAGCCCCAGCATTTT
- | - | TRBJ2-7 | TRBV29-1 | CSVGQDISYEQYF | TGCAGCGTTGGACAGGACATCTCCTACGAGCAGTACTTC
TRBD1 | - | TRBJ1-6 | TRBV4-1 | CASSQNRGSPLHF | TGCGCCAGCAGCCAGAACAGGGGTTCACCCCTCCACTTT
- | - | TRBJ2-3 | TRBV19 | CASTSTDTQYF | TGTGCCAGTACTAGCACAGATACGCAGTATTTT
TRBD2 | - | TRBJ2-1 | TRBV30 | CAWSVRLAGGREANYNEQFF | TGTGCCTGGAGTGTACGACTAGCGGGGGGCCGGGAGGCTAACTACAATGAGCAGTTCTTC
- | - | TRBJ1-2 | TRBV10-3 | CAISADNYGYTF | TGTGCCATCAGCGCGGATAACTATGGCTACACCTTC
TRBD2 | - | TRBJ2-1 | TRBV14 | CASSRTSAPKKGSYNEQFF | TGTGCCAGCAGCCGGACTAGCGCCCCTAAAAAGGGCTCCTACAATGAGCAGTTCTTC
- | - | TRBJ1-4 | TRBV27 | CASSHQRNEKLFF | TGTGCCAGCAGCCATCAGCGGAATGAAAAACTGTTTTTT
TRBD2 | - | TRBJ2-7 | TRBV11-2 | CASSFAWEGPEQYF | TGTGCCAGCAGCTTCGCGTGGGAGGGGCCCGAGCAGTACTTC
- | - | TRBJ2-3 | TRBV5-1 | CASSTGQGGKADTQYF | TGCGCCAGCAGCACAGGACAGGGAGGGAAGGCAGATACGCAGTATTTT
- | - | TRBJ2-7 | TRBV4-2 | CASSQGSFRETDRYEQYF | TGTGCCAGCAGCCAAGGTTCGTTTCGAGAGACAGATCGTTACGAGCAGTACTTC
- | - | TRBJ1-5 | TRBV2 | CASRDSNSNQPQHF | TGTGCCAGCAGAGACAGTAATAGCAATCAGCCCCAGCATTTT
TRBD2 | once | TRBJ2-1 | TRBV18 | CASSPGSSGSRGAYNEQFF | TGTGCCAGCTCACCAGGATCTAGCGGGAGTAGGGGGGCCTACAATGAGCAGTTCTTC
- | - | TRBJ2-3 | TRBV30 | CAWTITGGGLTDTQYF | TGTGCCTGGACCATAACAGGGGGGGGGTTAACAGATACGCAGTATTTT
TRBD2 | - | TRBJ2-3 | TRBV30 | CAWSVVLAGGKWVTDTQYF | TGTGCCTGGAGTGTAGTCCTAGCGGGAGGGAAGTGGGTCACAGATACGCAGTATTTT
- | - | TRBJ2-7 | TRBV20-1 | CSARQGWEQYF | TGCAGTGCTCGTCAGGGGTGGGAGCAGTACTTC
- | - | TRBJ1-5 | TRBV6-1 | CASSEQGGGNQPQHF | TGTGCCAGCAGTGAGCAGGGAGGGGGCAATCAGCCCCAGCATTTT
TRBD2 | - | TRBJ2-7 | TRBV7-9 | CASSLGDYTYEQYF | TGTGCCAGCAGCTTAGGGGACTACACCTACGAGCAGTACTTC
- | - | TRBJ1-2 | TRBV29-1 | CSVGQNYGYTF | TGCAGCGTTGGGCAAAACTATGGCTACACCTTC
TRBD2 | - | TRBJ2-5 | TRBV25-1 | CASRWTSGGNEVGETQYF | TGTGCCAGCAGGTGGACTAGCGGGGGAAACGAGGTGGGAGAGACCCAGTACTTC
TRBD2 | - | TRBJ2-7 | TRBV9 | CASSVEGGSSYEQYF | TGTGCCAGCAGCGTAGAGGGCGGGAGCTCCTACGAGCAGTACTTC
- | - | TRBJ2-3 | TRBV28 | CASSYECTDTQYF | TGTGCCAGCAGTTACGAGTGCACAGATACGCAGTATTTT
TRBD1 | - | TRBJ1-1 | TRBV28 | CASTRDRVSRPEAFF | TGTGCCAGCACCCGGGACAGGGTGAGTCGCCCTGAAGCTTTCTTT
TRBD2 | - | TRBJ2-1 | TRBV6-5 | CASSYSSGRALGEQFF | TGTGCCAGCAGTTACTCCAGCGGGAGGGCCTTAGGTGAGCAGTTCTTC
TRBD1 | once | TRBJ1-5 | TRBV30 | CAWSNSSRAGGNQPQHF | TGTGCCTGGAGTAATTCTTCTAGGGCAGGGGGAAATCAGCCCCAGCATTTT